A selection of T cell receptor beta chains follows, all from one sample in a study of regulatory T cells in long-lasting Graves disease. TCRdb redid the calling of the multiplex PCR reads with MiXCR, one entry per CDR3 protein. Among hundreds of thousands of distinct CDR3 sequences listed, less than 20% were seen once. These records were also assigned to another study, of T cells in Graves' hyperthyroidism and ophthalmopathy.

Sequenced here: peripheral blood mononuclear cells (PBMCs), sampled at new diagnosis, from a patient treated with antithyroid drugs. Source of these receptors: a woman aged 25 to 39 with Graves disease. Both conserved end residues are part of each CDR3. Fields, in order: J gene, clone size, D gene, V gene, CDR3 DNA, CDR3 protein. D genes are given only for firm matches. Clone size is given for some rows only: seen once, a few or many times, or a class if the clone is expanded.

TRBJ2-7	-	-	TRBV10-3	TGTGCCATCAGTGGGGCTGGAGGGATAGACTCCTACGAGCAGTACTTC	CAISGAGGIDSYEQYF
TRBJ2-2	many	-	TRBV7-7	TGTGCTAGCAGCATCGGAGTTGGGACCGGGGAGCTGTTTTTT	CASSIGVGTGELFF
TRBJ2-2	few	-	TRBV6-2/TRBV6-3	TGTGCCAGCAGTTACTCGCGGGCCGGGGAGCTGTTTTTT	CASSYSRAGELFF
TRBJ1-1	many	-	TRBV5-1	TGCGCCAGCAGCTTGCGGGCAGCCCGGAATACTGAAGCTTTCTTT	CASSLRAARNTEAFF
TRBJ2-3	few	-	TRBV10-3	TGTGCCATCAGTGAAATGGGGTATATATCCACAGATACGCAGTATTTT	CAISEMGYISTDTQYF
TRBJ2-7	many	-	TRBV6-1	TGTGCCAGCATTGATAATGGTTGGCAGGGGCCTGCCCGGGCCTACGAGCAGTACTTC	CASIDNGWQGPARAYEQYF
TRBJ2-1	many	-	TRBV5-1	TGTGCCAGCAGCTTAGGGGCAGGCGCCTACAATGAGCAGTTCTTC	CASSLGAGAYNEQFF
TRBJ2-1	many	TRBD2	TRBV7-2	TGTGCCAGCAGCCCACTAGCGGGAGGGCGGTGGGGCAATGAGCAGTTCTTC	CASSPLAGGRWGNEQFF
TRBJ1-2	many	-	TRBV6-1	TGTGCCAGCAGTCCTACATCTACCTATGGCTACACCTTC	CASSPTSTYGYTF
TRBJ2-1	many	TRBD2	TRBV11-2	TGTGCCAGCAGCTTAGGTCTAGCGGGAGTAGATGAGCAGTTCTTC	CASSLGLAGVDEQFF
TRBJ2-1	many	-	TRBV11-2	TGTGCCAGCAGCTCCGTGGGTGAGCGGGCGTTCTTCAATGAGCAGTTCTTC	CASSSVGERAFFNEQFF
TRBJ2-3	few	-	TRBV18	TGTGCCAGCTCACCACCGGGACACTACGGCACAGATACGCAGTATTTT	CASSPPGHYGTDTQYF
TRBJ2-1	once	TRBD2	TRBV9	TGTGCCAGCAGCGTAGGGGCTAGCGGGAGCTACAATGAGCAGTTCTTC	CASSVGASGSYNEQFF
TRBJ2-3	few	-	TRBV3-1	TGTGCCAGCAGACGGTCACACTTAGTGGGGACCACAGATACGCAGTATTTT	CASRRSHLVGTTDTQYF
TRBJ2-1	-	-	TRBV24-1	TGTGCCACCAGTGATTTTGTCCGGGGCAATGAGCAGTTCTTC	CATSDFVRGNEQFF
TRBJ2-2	many	-	TRBV27	TGTGCCAGCAGTTTAATGAGGGTTGCCACCGGGGAGCTGTTTTTT	CASSLMRVATGELFF
TRBJ2-7	many	TRBD1	TRBV15	TGTGCCACCCGCGGGACAGGGGTCTCCTACGAGCAGTACTTC	CATRGTGVSYEQYF
TRBJ2-5	many	-	TRBV28	TGTGCCAGCAGTTTACCCCCGGGGGAGACCCAGTACTTC	CASSLPPGETQYF
TRBJ1-4	many	-	TRBV2	TGTGCCAGCAGTTTGATGGGGGCGGTGGGTGAAAAACTGTTTTTT	CASSLMGAVGEKLFF
TRBJ2-1	-	TRBD2	TRBV6-1	TGTGCCAGCAGTGAATCTAAACTAGCGGGAGGCAATGAGCAGTTCTTC	CASSESKLAGGNEQFF
TRBJ1-5	many	TRBD1	TRBV2	TGTGCCAGCAGTGAAACAGGGGCAGCTAGCAATCAGCCCCAGCATTTT	CASSETGAASNQPQHF